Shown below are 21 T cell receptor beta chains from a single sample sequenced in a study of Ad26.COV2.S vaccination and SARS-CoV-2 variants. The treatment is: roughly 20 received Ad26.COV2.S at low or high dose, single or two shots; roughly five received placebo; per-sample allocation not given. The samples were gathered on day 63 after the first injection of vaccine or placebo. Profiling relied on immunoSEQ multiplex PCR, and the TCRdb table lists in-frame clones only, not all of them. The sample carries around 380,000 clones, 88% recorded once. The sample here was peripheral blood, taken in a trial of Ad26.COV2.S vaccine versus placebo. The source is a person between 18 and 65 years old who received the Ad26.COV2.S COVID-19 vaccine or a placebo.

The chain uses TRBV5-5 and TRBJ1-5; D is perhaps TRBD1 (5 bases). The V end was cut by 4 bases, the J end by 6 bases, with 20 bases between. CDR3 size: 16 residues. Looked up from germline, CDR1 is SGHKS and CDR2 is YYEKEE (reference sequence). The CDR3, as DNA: TGTGCCAGCAGCGCCGATGCTGGGACCGCGGGTCAGCCCCAGCATTTT. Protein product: CASSADAGTAGQPQHF.

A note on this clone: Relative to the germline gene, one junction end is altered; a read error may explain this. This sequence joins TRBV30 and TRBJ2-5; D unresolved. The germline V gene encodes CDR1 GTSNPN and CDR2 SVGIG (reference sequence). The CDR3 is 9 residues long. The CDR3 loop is CAWRGIKDF. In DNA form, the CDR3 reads TGTGCCTGGAGAGGGATCAAGGACTTC.

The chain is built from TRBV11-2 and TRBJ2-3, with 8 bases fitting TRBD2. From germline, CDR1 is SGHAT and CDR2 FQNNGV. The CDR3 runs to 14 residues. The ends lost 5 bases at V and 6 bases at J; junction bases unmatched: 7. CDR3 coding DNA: TGTGCCAGCAGCGTCAGCGGGGGTTTGGATACGCAGTATTTT. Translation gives CASSVSGGLDTQYF. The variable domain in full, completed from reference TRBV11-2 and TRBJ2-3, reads EAGVAQSPRYKIIEKRQSVAFWCNPISGHATLYWYQQILGQGPKLLIQFQNNGVVDDSQLPKDRFSAERLKGVDSTLKIQPAKLEDSAVYLCASSVSGGLDTQYFGPGTRLTVL.

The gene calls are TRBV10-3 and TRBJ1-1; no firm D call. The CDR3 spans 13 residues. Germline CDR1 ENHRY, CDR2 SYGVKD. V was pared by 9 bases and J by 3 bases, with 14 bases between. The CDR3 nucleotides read TGTGCCATAAGGGTGTTCGGGGACACTGAAGCTTTCTTT. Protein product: CAIRVFGDTEAFF.

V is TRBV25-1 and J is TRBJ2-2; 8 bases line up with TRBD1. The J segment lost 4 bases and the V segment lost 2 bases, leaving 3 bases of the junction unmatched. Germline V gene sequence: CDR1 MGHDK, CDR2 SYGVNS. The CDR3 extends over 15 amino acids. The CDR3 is CASSERDRSTGELFF. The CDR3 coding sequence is TGTGCCAGCAGTGAACGGGACAGGAGCACCGGGGAGCTGTTTTTT.

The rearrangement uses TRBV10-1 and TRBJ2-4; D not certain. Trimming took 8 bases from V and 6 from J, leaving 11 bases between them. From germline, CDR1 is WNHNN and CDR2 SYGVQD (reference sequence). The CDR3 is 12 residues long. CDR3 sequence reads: CASQPRRNIQYF. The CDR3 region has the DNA TGCGCCAGCCAACCACGGAGAAACATTCAGTACTTC.

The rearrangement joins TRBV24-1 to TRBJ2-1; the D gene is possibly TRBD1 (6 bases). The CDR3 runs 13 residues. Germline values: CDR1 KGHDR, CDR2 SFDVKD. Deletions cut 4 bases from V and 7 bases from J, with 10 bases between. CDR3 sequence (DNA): TGTGCCACCAGTGACCAGGGGCTGAATGAGCAGTTCTTC. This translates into CATSDQGLNEQFF.

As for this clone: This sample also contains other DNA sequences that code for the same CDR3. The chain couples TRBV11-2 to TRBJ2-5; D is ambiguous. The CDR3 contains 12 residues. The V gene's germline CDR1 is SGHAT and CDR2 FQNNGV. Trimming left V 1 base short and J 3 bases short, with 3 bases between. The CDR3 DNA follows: TGTGCCAGCAGCTTAGGGGAAGAGACCCAGTACTTC. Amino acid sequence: CASSLGEETQYF.

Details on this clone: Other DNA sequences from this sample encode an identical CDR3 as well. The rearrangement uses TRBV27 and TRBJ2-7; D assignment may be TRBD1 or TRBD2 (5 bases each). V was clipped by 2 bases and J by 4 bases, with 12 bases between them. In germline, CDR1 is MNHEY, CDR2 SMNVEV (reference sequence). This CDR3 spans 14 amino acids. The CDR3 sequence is CASSLRGQLYEQYF. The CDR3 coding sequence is TGTGCCAGCAGTTTACGGGGCCAGCTTTACGAGCAGTACTTC.

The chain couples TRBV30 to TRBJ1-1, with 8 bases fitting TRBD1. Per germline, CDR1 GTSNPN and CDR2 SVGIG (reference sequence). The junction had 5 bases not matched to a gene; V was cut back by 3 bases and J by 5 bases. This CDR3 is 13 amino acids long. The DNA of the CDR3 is TGTGCCTGGAGACAGGGGGGGCGAACTGAAGCTTTCTTT. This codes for CAWRQGGRTEAFF.

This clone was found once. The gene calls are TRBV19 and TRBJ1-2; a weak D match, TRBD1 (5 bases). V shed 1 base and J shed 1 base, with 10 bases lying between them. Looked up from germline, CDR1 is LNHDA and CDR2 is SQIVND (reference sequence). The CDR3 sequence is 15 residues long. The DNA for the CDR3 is TGTGCCAGTAGTATAGGGGGACGGCTTAACTATGGCTACACCTTC. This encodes CASSIGGRLNYGYTF.

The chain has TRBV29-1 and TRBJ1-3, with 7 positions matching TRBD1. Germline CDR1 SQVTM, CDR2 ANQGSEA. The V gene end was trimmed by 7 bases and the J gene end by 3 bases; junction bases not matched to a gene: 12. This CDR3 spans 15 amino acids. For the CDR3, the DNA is TGCAGCGCCCGCAGGGGGGGCAGTGGTGGAAACACCATATATTTT. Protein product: CSARRGGSGGNTIYF.

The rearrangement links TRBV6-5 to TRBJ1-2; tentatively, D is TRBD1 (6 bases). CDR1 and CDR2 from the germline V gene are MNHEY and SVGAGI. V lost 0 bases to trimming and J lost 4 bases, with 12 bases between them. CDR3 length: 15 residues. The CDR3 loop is CASSYSPGGLYGYTF. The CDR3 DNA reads TGTGCCAGCAGTTACTCCCCGGGGGGGCTCTATGGCTACACCTTC.

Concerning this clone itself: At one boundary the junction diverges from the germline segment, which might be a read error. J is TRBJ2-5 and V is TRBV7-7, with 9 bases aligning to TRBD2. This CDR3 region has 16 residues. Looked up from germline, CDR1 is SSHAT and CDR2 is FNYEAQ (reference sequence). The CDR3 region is CASSPRTRGGVETQYF. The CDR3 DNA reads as TGTGCTAGCAGCCCCAGGACCCGCGGGGGGGTTGAGACCCAGTACTTC.

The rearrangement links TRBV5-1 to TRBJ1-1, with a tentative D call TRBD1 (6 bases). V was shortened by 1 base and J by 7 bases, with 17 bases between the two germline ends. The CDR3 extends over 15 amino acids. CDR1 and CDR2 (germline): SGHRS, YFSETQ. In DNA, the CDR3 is TGCGCCAGCAGCTTGACCGGGGGCAGTATAAATGAAGCTTTCTTT. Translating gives CASSLTGGSINEAFF.

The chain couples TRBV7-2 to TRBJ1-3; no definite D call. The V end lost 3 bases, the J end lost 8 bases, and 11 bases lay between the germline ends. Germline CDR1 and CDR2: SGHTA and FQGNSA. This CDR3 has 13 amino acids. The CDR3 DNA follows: TGTGCCAGCAGCTTCTCGCCCCTGGACACCATATATTTT. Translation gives CASSFSPLDTIYF.

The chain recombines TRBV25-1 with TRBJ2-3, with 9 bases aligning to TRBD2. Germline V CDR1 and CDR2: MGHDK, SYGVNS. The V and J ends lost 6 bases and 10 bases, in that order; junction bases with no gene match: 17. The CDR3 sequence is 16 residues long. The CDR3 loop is CASSPRAGGAQGPQYF. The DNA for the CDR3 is TGTGCCAGCAGCCCCCGAGCGGGGGGTGCACAAGGGCCGCAGTATTTT.

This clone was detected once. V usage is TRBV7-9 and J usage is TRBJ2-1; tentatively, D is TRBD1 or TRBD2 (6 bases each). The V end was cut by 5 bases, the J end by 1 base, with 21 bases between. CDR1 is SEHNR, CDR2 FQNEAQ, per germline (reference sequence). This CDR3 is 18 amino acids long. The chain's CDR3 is CASSPRAGEVRSYNEQFF. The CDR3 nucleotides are TGTGCCAGCAGCCCCCGTGCAGGGGAGGTGAGGTCCTACAATGAGCAGTTCTTC.

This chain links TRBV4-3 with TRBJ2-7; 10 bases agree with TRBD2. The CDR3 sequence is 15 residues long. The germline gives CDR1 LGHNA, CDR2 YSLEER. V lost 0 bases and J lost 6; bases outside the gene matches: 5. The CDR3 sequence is CASSQDGLAGAEQYF. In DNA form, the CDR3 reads TGCGCCAGCAGCCAAGATGGGCTAGCGGGGGCCGAGCAGTACTTC.

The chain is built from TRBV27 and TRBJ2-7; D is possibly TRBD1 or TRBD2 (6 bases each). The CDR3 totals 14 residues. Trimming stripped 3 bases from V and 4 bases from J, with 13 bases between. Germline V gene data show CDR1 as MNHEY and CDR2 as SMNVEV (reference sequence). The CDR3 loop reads CASSFSGAVYEQYF. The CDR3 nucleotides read TGTGCCAGCAGTTTCTCGGGGGCAGTTTACGAGCAGTACTTC.

CDR3 protein: CASSFQGLRTEAFF. The CDR3 nucleotides are TGCGCCAGCAGCTTTCAGGGTTTGAGGACTGAAGCTTTCTTT. J is TRBJ1-1 and V is TRBV5-1, with a weak D call TRBD1 (5 bases). Trimming removed 2 bases from V and 5 bases from J, with 13 bases in between. This CDR3 comprises 14 residues. CDR1 is SGHRS, CDR2 YFSETQ, per germline.